This entry lists 5 T cell receptor beta chains sequenced from one sample in a study of regulatory T cells in long-lasting Graves disease. Library construction for TCR beta used iRepertoire HTBI primers and Arm-PCR of CDR3 regions. TCRdb re-derived calls from the multiplex PCR reads in MiXCR, one entry per CDR3 protein. The top ten clones hold under 55% of a sample with approximately 690,000 distinct CDR3 sequences, around 30% of them seen once. Described time point: persistent/refractory GD, antithyroid drugs over 5 years with positive TRAb. TCR sequences were obtained from RNA taken from PBMCs. The material sequenced was peripheral blood mononuclear cells (PBMCs), taken when the disease was refractory, from a patient treated with antithyroid drugs. These receptors originate from a female donor with Graves disease.

This sequence joins TRBV6-5 and TRBJ2-2, with 10 bases fitting TRBD2. The CDR3 runs to 18 residues. Germline V CDR1 and CDR2: MNHEY, SVGAGI. V was pared by 0 bases and J by 1 base, with 5 bases of the junction left unmatched. The CDR3 loop reads CASSYSLGLAENTGELFF. The CDR3 DNA sequence: TGTGCCAGCAGTTACTCCCTCGGACTAGCGGAGAACACCGGGGAGCTGTTTTTT.

This clonotype was counted between two and nine times. This chain connects TRBV20-1 to TRBJ2-7, with D maybe TRBD2 (6 bases). Trimming removed 4 bases at V and 5 bases at J, with 21 bases between. The CDR3 runs 15 residues. Germline CDR1 is DFQATT and CDR2 is SNEGSKA (reference sequence). CDR3 loop: CSAIRVGISGDEQYF. The CDR3 bases are TGCAGTGCTATTAGGGTGGGTATTAGCGGTGACGAGCAGTACTTC.

The chain joins TRBV28 to TRBJ1-2; 10 nucleotides align to TRBD1. CDR1 is MDHEN and CDR2 is SYDVKM in the germline V gene. The V and J ends lost 3 bases and 7 bases, in that order; junction bases with no gene match: 14. This CDR3 has 17 amino acids. The CDR3 DNA reads TGTGCCAGCAGTTTTGAGTGGGACAGGGGCCTTATGAGTGGCTACACCTTC. It yields the protein CASSFEWDRGLMSGYTF.

The sample holds a few counts of this clonotype. This chain connects TRBV9 to TRBJ2-7; 7 nucleotides line up with TRBD2. Germline CDR1 SGDLS, CDR2 YYNGEE. The CDR3 is made up of 15 amino acids. Unmatched junction bases numbered 6, after V lost 0 bases and J lost 3 bases. The CDR3 DNA is TGTGCCAGCAGCGTAGCTACAGCGGGGCGCTACGAGCAGTACTTC. Translation gives CASSVATAGRYEQYF.

The chain combines TRBV3-1 with TRBJ2-1; 10 positions match TRBD1. The CDR3 totals 14 residues. J lost 7 bases, V lost 3 bases, and 3 bases had no gene match. Germline lookup yields CDR1 LGHDT and CDR2 YNNKEL (reference sequence). The CDR3 loop reads CASSQTGGWNEQFF. In DNA form, the CDR3 reads TGTGCCAGCAGCCAGACAGGGGGCTGGAATGAGCAGTTCTTC.